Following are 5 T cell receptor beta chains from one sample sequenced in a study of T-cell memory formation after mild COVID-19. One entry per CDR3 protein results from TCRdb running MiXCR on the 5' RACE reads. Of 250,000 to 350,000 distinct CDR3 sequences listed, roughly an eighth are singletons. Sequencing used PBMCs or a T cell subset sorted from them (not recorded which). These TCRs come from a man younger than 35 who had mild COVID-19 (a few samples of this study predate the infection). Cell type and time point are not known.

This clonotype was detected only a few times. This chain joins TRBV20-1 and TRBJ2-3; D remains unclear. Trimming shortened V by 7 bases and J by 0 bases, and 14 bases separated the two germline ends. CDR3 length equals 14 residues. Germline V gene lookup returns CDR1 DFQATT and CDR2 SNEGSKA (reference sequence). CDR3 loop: CSGPRSSSTDTQYF. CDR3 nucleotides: TGCAGTGGGCCCCGGAGTTCTAGCACAGATACGCAGTATTTT.

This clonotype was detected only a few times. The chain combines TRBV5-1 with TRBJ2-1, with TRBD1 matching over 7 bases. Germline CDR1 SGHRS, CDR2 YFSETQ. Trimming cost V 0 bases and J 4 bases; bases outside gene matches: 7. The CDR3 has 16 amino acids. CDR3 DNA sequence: TGCGCCAGCAGCTTGGTCGAGGGGGCGGGTTACAATGAGCAGTTCTTC. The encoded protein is CASSLVEGAGYNEQFF. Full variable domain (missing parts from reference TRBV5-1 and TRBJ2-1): KAGVTQTPRYLIKTRGQQVTLSCSPISGHRSVSWYQQTPGQGLQFLFEYFSETQRNKGNFPGRFSGRQFSNSRSEMNVSTLELGDSALYLCASSLVEGAGYNEQFFGPGTRLTVL.

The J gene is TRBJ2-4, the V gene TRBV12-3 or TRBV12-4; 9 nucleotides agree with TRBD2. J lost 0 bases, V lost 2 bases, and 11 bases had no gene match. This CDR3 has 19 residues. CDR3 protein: CASSLWGSGGTLAKNIQYF. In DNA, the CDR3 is TGTGCCAGCAGTTTATGGGGTAGCGGGGGCACGCTAGCCAAAAACATTCAGTACTTC.

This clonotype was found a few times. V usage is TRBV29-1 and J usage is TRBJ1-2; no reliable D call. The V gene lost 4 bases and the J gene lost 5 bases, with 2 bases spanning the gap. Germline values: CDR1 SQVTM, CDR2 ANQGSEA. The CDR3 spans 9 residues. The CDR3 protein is CSVAYGYTF. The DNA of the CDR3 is TGCAGCGTTGCGTATGGCTACACCTTC.

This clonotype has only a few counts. CDR3 DNA sequence: TGTGCCAGCAGCTTGTACCAGACTGGAGGGGAGCAGTTCTTC. The encoded protein is CASSLYQTGGEQFF. This chain joins TRBV7-8 and TRBJ2-1, with TRBD2 as a possible D gene (6 bases). Trimming took off 3 bases at V and 10 bases at J, with 16 bases between the two ends. Per the germline V gene, CDR1 is SGHVS and CDR2 is FQNEAQ. CDR3 length: 14 residues.